The entry below gives a single T cell receptor (beta chain) sequence along with its context. Its antigen is unknown. The data derive from a study of early T cells in non-severe SARS-CoV-2 infection. Individual cDNA molecules received unique molecular identifiers. TCRdb re-called the 5' RACE reads through MiXCR, storing one row per CDR3 protein. The sample has some 61,000 distinct CDR3 sequences; less than 11% are singletons. General study findings and limits: Private and CD4 specificities were missed by VDJdb matching, skewed to anti-spike CD8.

Material: whole blood. This TCR was sampled from an adult who was a healthcare worker with PCR-confirmed SARS-CoV-2 infection or an uninfected control (not recorded which).

The CDR3 region is CSVNTGHQMAFF. CDR3 coding DNA: TGCAGCGTCAATACCGGACACCAGATGGCTTTCTTT. The rearrangement uses TRBV29-1 and TRBJ1-1, with TRBD1 as a possible D gene (5 bases). CDR3 length: 12 amino acids. Deletions cut 6 bases from V and 11 bases from J, with 19 bases between. Germline CDR1 is SQVTM and CDR2 is ANQGSEA.